The 26 T cell receptor beta chains below come from one sample, sequenced in a study of technical replicates of blood from a few donors. Repertoires were generated with immunoSEQ multiplex PCR, while TCRdb's copy carries only in-frame clones and drops some. The sample lists roughly 80,000 clones; 90% to 95% were seen once. Sequencing used T cells isolated from PBMCs. Every receptor here comes from a human donor in good health.

The rearrangement links TRBV27 to TRBJ2-7, with TRBD2 as a possible D gene (5 bases). CDR3 length equals 13 residues. CDR1 MNHEY and CDR2 SMNVEV come from the germline V gene (reference sequence). V lost 5 bases and J lost 2, with 10 bases in between. CDR3 in amino acids: CASSISGPYEQYF. For the CDR3, the DNA is TGTGCCAGCAGTATAAGCGGACCCTACGAGCAGTACTTC.

The chain employs TRBV7-9 and TRBJ2-7, with D possibly matching TRBD1 (6 bases). V lost 0 bases and J lost 6, with 6 bases in between. Germline CDR1 and CDR2: SEHNR and FQNEAQ (reference sequence). The CDR3 sequence is 12 residues long. The CDR3 DNA reads as TGTGCCAGCAGCTTAGCAGGGGGCGAGCAGTACTTC. Its protein product is CASSLAGGEQYF.

The chain combines TRBV6-5 with TRBJ2-2; 7 bases match TRBD1. Germline V gene data show CDR1 as MNHEY and CDR2 as SVGAGI. The trim removed 7 bases at V and 4 bases at J, leaving 0 bases unmatched. This CDR3 spans 12 amino acids. CDR3 bases: TGTGCCAGCAAGGGGGCCACCGGGGAGCTGTTTTTT. Translation gives CASKGATGELFF.

This sequence joins TRBV11-2 and TRBJ2-1; 10 bases fit TRBD2. Germline CDR1 and CDR2: SGHAT and FQNNGV. The CDR3 contains 15 residues. Trimming at V came to 3 bases and at J to 5 bases, leaving 4 bases not matched to a gene. CDR3 region: CASSFTSGTDNEQFF. The CDR3, as DNA: TGTGCCAGCAGCTTTACTAGCGGGACCGACAATGAGCAGTTCTTC. The full variable domain, with the rest looked up from reference TRBV11-2 and TRBJ2-1, is EAGVAQSPRYKIIEKRQSVAFWCNPISGHATLYWYQQILGQGPKLLIQFQNNGVVDDSQLPKDRFSAERLKGVDSTLKIQPAKLEDSAVYLCASSFTSGTDNEQFFGPGTRLTVL.

The V call is TRBV5-1, the J call TRBJ2-1; D remains unclear. This CDR3 contains 15 residues. Trimming stripped 0 bases from V and 4 bases from J, with 11 bases between. Germline V gene lookup returns CDR1 SGHRS and CDR2 YFSETQ. CDR3 nucleotide sequence: TGCGCCAGCAGCTTGGTGGTGGGCGATTACAATGAGCAGTTCTTC. The encoded protein is CASSLVVGDYNEQFF. The full variable domain, rest sourced from reference TRBV5-1 and TRBJ2-1, is KAGVTQTPRYLIKTRGQQVTLSCSPISGHRSVSWYQQTPGQGLQFLFEYFSETQRNKGNFPGRFSGRQFSNSRSEMNVSTLELGDSALYLCASSLVVGDYNEQFFGPGTRLTVL.

The V gene is TRBV7-9, the J gene TRBJ1-2, with D perhaps TRBD1 (6 bases). In germline, CDR1 is SEHNR, CDR2 FQNEAQ (reference sequence). With 5 bases removed from V and 2 bases from J, the gap between germline ends came to 12 bases. CDR3 length: 14 amino acids. The CDR3 nucleotides read TGTGCCAGCAGCATCGGGACATTCAACTATGGCTACACCTTC. Residues: CASSIGTFNYGYTF.

The chain combines TRBV15 with TRBJ1-1; D gene unclear. The CDR3 is made up of 13 amino acids. Germline V gene data show CDR1 as LNHNV and CDR2 as YYDKDF (reference sequence). Trimming stripped 4 bases from V and 4 bases from J, with 10 bases between. The DNA of the CDR3 is TGTGCCACCAGCATAGGGAGCGGCACTGAAGCTTTCTTT. Its protein is CATSIGSGTEAFF.

This clone was observed once. This chain links TRBV18 with TRBJ1-5, with 8 nucleotides matching TRBD1. The germline V gene encodes CDR1 KGHSH and CDR2 LQKENI. With 2 bases clipped from V and 4 bases from J, the junction kept 4 bases outside the gene matches. The CDR3 is made up of 15 amino acids. This chain's CDR3 is CASSPGTGVNQPQHF. CDR3 bases: TGTGCCAGCTCACCAGGGACAGGAGTAAATCAGCCCCAGCATTTT.

The chain uses TRBV13 and TRBJ2-7; D is undetermined. Germline CDR1 PRHDT, CDR2 FYEKMQ (reference sequence). Trimming pared 3 bases from V and 4 bases from J, leaving 7 bases between. The CDR3 sequence is 12 residues long. CDR3 in DNA: TGTGCCAGCAGCTTCTCCCTTTACGAGCAGTACTTC. Translating it yields CASSFSLYEQYF.

The rearrangement joins TRBV19 to TRBJ2-1; D unclear. CDR1 is LNHDA and CDR2 is SQIVND in the germline V gene (reference sequence). The V gene lost 3 bases and the J gene lost 0 bases, with 6 bases spanning the gap. CDR3 size: 14 residues. The CDR3 loop reads CASSISSSYNEQFF. The DNA of the CDR3 is TGTGCCAGTAGTATCTCCAGCTCCTACAATGAGCAGTTCTTC.

This clone was observed a few times. The sample carries other DNA sequences with the same CDR3. The V and J genes are TRBV25-1 and TRBJ1-1; D unresolved. The V and J ends lost 3 bases and 2 bases respectively, with 7 bases between them. The V gene's germline CDR1 is MGHDK and CDR2 SYGVNS. CDR3 length: 13 amino acids. The CDR3 region is CASSERVNTEAFF. CDR3 sequence (DNA): TGTGCCAGCAGTGAGAGGGTTAACACTGAAGCTTTCTTT.

This chain joins TRBV13 and TRBJ1-1; tentative D call: TRBD1 (5 bases). The CDR3 extends over 19 amino acids. Deletions cut 2 bases from V and 0 bases from J, with 22 bases between. Germline CDR1 PRHDT, CDR2 FYEKMQ (reference sequence). In nucleotides, the CDR3 is TGTGCCAGCAGCTTATCCCCTCCCCTTTCTTGGGGCCTGAACACTGAAGCTTTCTTT. Translating it yields CASSLSPPLSWGLNTEAFF.

CDR3 region: CASSDKGTRYSYEQYF. The DNA for the CDR3 is TGTGCCAGCAGTGATAAGGGGACACGATACTCCTACGAGCAGTACTTC. The chain employs TRBV6-1 and TRBJ2-7; tentative D call: TRBD1 (6 bases). The CDR3 consists of 16 residues. CDR1 and CDR2 from the germline V gene are MNHNS and SASEGT. V dropped 3 bases and J dropped 0 bases, with 15 bases sitting between them.

The gene calls are TRBV6-1 and TRBJ1-1; D ambiguous. This CDR3 is built from 16 residues. The germline V and J ends were trimmed by 4 bases and 0 bases, with 15 bases remaining between them. Germline CDR1 reads MNHNS; CDR2 reads SASEGT. The DNA for the CDR3 is TGTGCCAGCAGTGGATACAGACCTCATATGAACACTGAAGCTTTCTTT. Translated: CASSGYRPHMNTEAFF.

The rearrangement uses TRBV6-6 and TRBJ2-7; 7 bases are shared with TRBD1. This CDR3 is built from 14 residues. Germline-derived CDR1 and CDR2 are MNHNY and SVGAGI (reference sequence). V shed 6 bases, J shed 2 bases, and the junction held 7 bases outside the gene matches. In nucleotides, the CDR3 is TGTGCCAGCAGCTACGGGGACAGCACCTACGAGCAGTACTTC. Encoded protein: CASSYGDSTYEQYF.

CDR3 nucleotides: TGTGCCAGCAGCATAGGAAGCGGGAGGATCGACTACGAGCAGTACTTC. Its protein product is CASSIGSGRIDYEQYF. The chain is built from TRBV9 and TRBJ2-7, with 9 bases aligning to TRBD2. In germline, CDR1 is SGDLS, CDR2 YYNGEE. The CDR3 extends over 16 amino acids. The J segment lost 3 bases and the V segment lost 4 bases, leaving 11 bases of the junction unmatched.

The genes are TRBV11-3 and TRBJ1-5; D is undetermined. Germline lookup yields CDR1 SGHNT and CDR2 YENEEA. V was cut by 5 bases and J by 5 bases, with 10 bases left in between. The CDR3 consists of 13 residues. CDR3 protein: CASSPGSYQPQHF. The CDR3 DNA reads as TGTGCCAGCAGCCCGGGGAGTTATCAGCCCCAGCATTTT.

This chain connects TRBV9 to TRBJ2-1, with 11 bases fitting TRBD2. CDR3 length: 14 amino acids. Per the germline V gene, CDR1 is SGDLS and CDR2 is YYNGEE. The V and J ends lost 5 bases and 7 bases, in that order; junction bases with no gene match: 5. The CDR3 here is CASRQGLAANEQFF. The CDR3 bases are TGTGCCAGCAGACAGGGACTAGCGGCTAATGAGCAGTTCTTC.

V and J are TRBV5-4 and TRBJ2-3; possible D gene TRBD2, 5 bases. This CDR3 contains 16 residues. V lost 1 base and J lost 4, with 16 bases in between. In germline, CDR1 is SGHNT, CDR2 YYREEE (reference sequence). The CDR3 DNA sequence: TGTGCCAGCAGCTTGTGGGGTAGCGTCGGAGCAGATACGCAGTATTTT. Residues: CASSLWGSVGADTQYF. The variable domain in full, completed from reference TRBV5-4 and TRBJ2-3, reads ETGVTQSPTHLIKTRGQQVTLRCSSQSGHNTVSWYQQALGQGPQFIFQYYREEENGRGNFPPRFSGLQFPNYSSELNVNALELDDSALYLCASSLWGSVGADTQYFGPGTRLTVL.

The V call is TRBV7-9, the J call TRBJ2-7, with 8 bases identical to TRBD1. Germline V gene lookup returns CDR1 SEHNR and CDR2 FQNEAQ (reference sequence). The CDR3 spans 16 residues. Trimming removed 4 bases from V and 7 bases from J; junction bases left unmatched: 15. CDR3 sequence reads: CASSSRPGQETREQYF. CDR3 DNA sequence: TGTGCCAGCAGCTCAAGACCGGGACAGGAAACTAGGGAGCAGTACTTC.

This chain connects TRBV27 to TRBJ1-4; D is ambiguous. Trimming removed 6 bases at V and 3 bases at J, with 14 bases between. CDR3 length: 15 residues. Germline V lookup: CDR1 MNHEY, CDR2 SMNVEV (reference sequence). The CDR3 reads CASSPRHDPNEKLFF. The CDR3 nucleotides are TGTGCCAGCAGCCCGAGACATGATCCTAATGAAAAACTGTTTTTT.

This CDR3 is CAASGGSTEAFF. The CDR3, as DNA: TGTGCCGCATCAGGGGGGAGCACTGAAGCTTTCTTT. The chain uses TRBV30 and TRBJ1-1, with 7 positions matching TRBD1. This CDR3 contains 12 residues. The V and J ends lost 8 bases and 4 bases, in that order; junction bases with no gene match: 7. From germline, CDR1 is GTSNPN and CDR2 SVGIG (reference sequence).

This clone was seen more than once but under ten times. The J gene is TRBJ1-5, the V gene TRBV19; TRBD1 might be the D (6 bases). Germline CDR1 reads LNHDA; CDR2 reads SQIVND (reference sequence). This CDR3 region has 19 residues. V lost 8 bases, J lost 0 bases, and 26 bases lay in between. CDR3 region: CASLANSLRGIYSNQPQHF. In nucleotides, the CDR3 is TGTGCCAGTCTCGCTAATAGCTTAAGGGGGATTTATAGCAATCAGCCCCAGCATTTT.

The chain employs TRBV7-9 and TRBJ1-5; D may be TRBD1 (5 bases). CDR1 and CDR2 (germline): SEHNR, FQNEAQ (reference sequence). With 6 bases removed from V and 2 bases from J, the gap between germline ends came to 8 bases. The CDR3 covers 13 residues. CDR3 loop: CASRGGGNQPQHF. CDR3 bases: TGTGCCAGCAGGGGGGGTGGCAATCAGCCCCAGCATTTT. Based on the CDR3 plus reference TRBV7-9 and TRBJ1-5, the full variable domain is DTGVSQNPRHKITKRGQNVTFRCDPISEHNRLYWYRQTLGQGPEFLTYFQNEAQLEKSRLLSDRFSAERPKGSFSTLEIQRTEQGDSAMYLCASRGGGNQPQHFGDGTRLSIL.

The chain joins TRBV7-8 to TRBJ1-3; D call uncertain. The CDR3 totals 15 residues. V gave up 1 base and J gave up 0 bases, with 7 bases separating them. The germline V gene has CDR1 SGHVS and CDR2 FQNEAQ. Here the CDR3 DNA reads TGTGCCAGCAGCTTAGGACACATCTCTGGAAACACCATATATTTT. Amino acids: CASSLGHISGNTIYF.

The rearrangement joins TRBV27 to TRBJ2-7; D possibly corresponds to TRBD2 (6 bases). This CDR3 comprises 14 residues. The germline CDR1 and CDR2 sequences are MNHEY and SMNVEV (reference sequence). V was clipped by 3 bases and J by 5 bases, with 14 bases between them. The CDR3 DNA follows: TGTGCCAGCAGTTTGGCCATACTAGCCCACGAGCAGTACTTC. Protein sequence: CASSLAILAHEQYF.